This T cell receptor (beta chain) originates from a study of identical twins. Study-wide findings and caveats: Beta clonotypes that were abundant in cord blood contained fewer insertions, a pattern absent from memory repertoires. Cross-sectional statistical analysis, not tracking of the same donors, underpinned the conclusions.

Template switching, a step in the protocol, added a universal primer site, and cDNA carried unique molecular identifiers. A single record per CDR3 protein comes from TCRdb applying MiXCR to the 5' RACE reads. This table holds 140,000 to 150,000 distinct CDR3 sequences, around 3.4% found once. The table lists this clonotype with many counts. Its antigen is as yet unknown. V trimming: 8 bases; J trimming: 0 bases; junction bases outside the gene matches: 1. The CDR3 consists of 12 residues. Germline V gene sequence: CDR1 DFQATT, CDR2 SNEGSKA (reference sequence). The donor group consisted entirely of healthy Caucasians.

The V and J genes are TRBV20-1 and TRBJ2-7, with 10 bases identical to TRBD2. This sequence was found in a young man in good health. Sequencing was carried out using memory T cells sorted from blood. CDR3 DNA sequence: TGCAGTTGGACTAGCGGCTCCTACGAGCAGTACTTC. Translated, it gives CSWTSGSYEQYF.